Each of the 6 T cell receptor beta chains below was sequenced from the same sample in a study of shared clonotypes between healthy human individuals. Clones were read by immunoSEQ multiplex PCR, and TCRdb kept only the in-frame ones, dropping some. The sample carries some 1.1 million clones, 60% to 80% recorded once. The sample comprised memory CD4+ T cells from PBMCs. Subset indicated: CD45RA-negative fraction. The receptor source for this set is a man between 18 and 35 years old in good health. Some clones in this sample may be carry-over from other donors' samples.

CDR3 nucleotide sequence: TGTGCCAGCAGCGAACGGGTTTCCGAGCAGTACTTC. It yields the protein CASSERVSEQYF. The rearrangement links TRBV28 to TRBJ2-7; D is unclear. Trimming removed 6 bases from V and 6 bases from J, with 12 bases in between. Looked up from germline, CDR1 is MDHEN and CDR2 is SYDVKM. The CDR3 length is 12 residues.

This clone was detected once. The rearrangement uses TRBV7-8 and TRBJ1-1; 8 nucleotides match TRBD1. Trimming removed 5 bases from V and 0 bases from J; junction bases left unmatched: 5. The germline gives CDR1 SGHVS, CDR2 FQNEAQ. This CDR3 is built from 15 residues. CDR3 region: CASSARTGMNTEAFF. The CDR3 DNA is TGTGCCAGCAGCGCCCGGACAGGGATGAACACTGAAGCTTTCTTT.

There are a few counts of this clone. Other DNA sequences in this sample translate to the same CDR3. This sequence joins TRBV5-1 and TRBJ2-2; no firm D call. The germline V gene has CDR1 SGHRS and CDR2 YFSETQ. The CDR3 has 13 residues. Trimming shortened V by 0 bases and J by 6 bases, and 6 bases separated the two germline ends. The DNA of the CDR3 is TGCGCCAGCAGCTTGGACCCGGCCGGGGAGCTGTTTTTT. Protein sequence: CASSLDPAGELFF.

Note on this clone: The sample holds other DNA sequences that translate to the same CDR3. The rearrangement links TRBV27 to TRBJ1-1, with D possibly matching TRBD1 (5 bases). The CDR3 length is 13 residues. V was shortened by 5 bases and J by 1 base, with 8 bases between the two germline ends. Germline V gives CDR1 MNHEY, CDR2 SMNVEV (reference sequence). In DNA, the CDR3 is TGTGCCAGCAGTGCCCAGGGGAACACTGAAGCTTTCTTT. Amino acids: CASSAQGNTEAFF.

The CDR3 DNA reads TGTGCCATCAGGGAGGACAATCAGCCCCAGCATTTT. Protein sequence: CAIREDNQPQHF. J is TRBJ1-5 and V is TRBV10-3; D uncertain. The CDR3 is 12 amino acids. CDR1 and CDR2 (germline): ENHRY, SYGVKD. Trimming shortened V by 6 bases and J by 3 bases, and 6 bases separated the two germline ends.

This sequence joins TRBV6-6 and TRBJ1-1; 9 bases are a match to TRBD1. Germline CDR1 is MNHNY and CDR2 is SVGAGI (reference sequence). The CDR3 length is 13 residues. Trimming took 6 bases from V and 4 from J; bases not matched to a gene: 3. The CDR3 is CASSHRGLTEAFF. As DNA, the CDR3 is TGTGCCAGCAGCCACAGGGGGCTCACTGAAGCTTTCTTT.